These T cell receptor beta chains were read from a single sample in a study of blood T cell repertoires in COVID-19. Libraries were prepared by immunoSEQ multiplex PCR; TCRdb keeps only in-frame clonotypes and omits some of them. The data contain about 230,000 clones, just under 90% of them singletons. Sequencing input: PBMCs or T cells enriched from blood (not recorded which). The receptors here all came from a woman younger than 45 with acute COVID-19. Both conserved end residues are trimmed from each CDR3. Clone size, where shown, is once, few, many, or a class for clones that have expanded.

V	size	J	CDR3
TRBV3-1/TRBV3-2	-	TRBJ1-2	ASSQDSGQVRNGYT
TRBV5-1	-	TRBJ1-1	ASSLGTGNSYTEAF
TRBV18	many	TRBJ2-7	ASSPSTYSRDRSSYEQY
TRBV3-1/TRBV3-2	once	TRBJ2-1	ASSQDQPGMAYNEQF
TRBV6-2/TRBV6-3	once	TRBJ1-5	ASSYQTGQGDQPQH
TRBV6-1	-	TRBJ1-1	ASSEGLVVDTEAF
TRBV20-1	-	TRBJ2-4	SPSLLAKNIQY
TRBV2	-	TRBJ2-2	ASSAREAGELF
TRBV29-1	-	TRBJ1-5	SGCSGSQPQH
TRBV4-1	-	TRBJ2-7	ASIVKVRRGRSEQY
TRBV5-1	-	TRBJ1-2	ASRAEQGSYGYT
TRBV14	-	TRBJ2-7	ASSQVGHLSYEQY
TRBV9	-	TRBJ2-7	ASSVGSGLAREQY
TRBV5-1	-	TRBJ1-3	ASSVTGPPGNTIY
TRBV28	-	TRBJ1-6	ASSLGGMGSPLH
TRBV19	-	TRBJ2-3	ASSSLGHRDTQY
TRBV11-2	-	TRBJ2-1	ASSFGGGLYNEQF
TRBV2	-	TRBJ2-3	ASSDPGLAAPTDTQY
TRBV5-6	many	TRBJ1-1	ASSLGGTGGTEAF
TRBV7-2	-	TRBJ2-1	ASSLGGHREQF